This T cell receptor (beta chain) was retrieved from a study of post-analysis software for immune sequencing data. General observations from the study: Patients showed TRBV5-6, TRBV5-1 and TRBV20-1 among four to six TRBV segments more frequent than in controls.

This clonotype has only a few counts. Antigen: not known. Built from TCR beta cDNA, the libraries had unique molecular identifiers in them. A population of about 0.95 to 10 million T cells gave rise to roughly 0.5 million cDNA molecules. One entry per CDR3 protein results from TCRdb running MiXCR on the PCR reads. Among about half a million distinct CDR3 sequences listed, roughly 45% were seen once. Losses at the gene ends were 8 bases for V and 0 bases for J; bases not matched to a gene: 6. CDR1 and CDR2 (germline): MNHNY, SVGAGI (reference sequence). The CDR3 is made up of 14 amino acids. This chain connects TRBV6-6 to TRBJ2-7, with 8 bases fitting TRBD2. This clonotype was obtained from a girl aged 5-17 years with multiple sclerosis. Sequencing input: blood. This CDR3 is CASGLSGTSYEQYF. Written as DNA, the CDR3 is TGTGCCAGCGGCCTTAGCGGGACCTCCTACGAGCAGTACTTC.